These 7 T cell receptor beta chains were all obtained from the same sample, sequenced in a study of T-cell reconstitution after alpha-beta-depleted transplantation in children. Unique molecular identifiers were incorporated during preparation of the TCRbeta library. From the PCR reads, TCRdb called clonotypes with MiXCR, one entry per CDR3 protein. The data show a few hundred thousand distinct CDR3 sequences, approximately 9.6% seen once. Sequences were derived from PBMCs from the stem cell graft donor, sampled from the stem cell graft. These receptors came from a human donor who donated a stem cell graft to a child with SCID.

This CDR3 reads CASSQPPKAGELFF. DNA for the CDR3: TGTGCCAGCAGCCAGCCCCCAAAGGCGGGGGAGCTGTTTTTT. The chain joins TRBV3-1 to TRBJ2-2; D not resolved. The CDR3 loop spans 14 amino acids. V was pared by 3 bases and J by 8 bases, with 13 bases between. Germline V lookup: CDR1 LGHDT, CDR2 YNNKEL (reference sequence).

The rearrangement joins TRBV10-1 to TRBJ2-1; D perhaps matches TRBD2 (6 bases). Germline V gives CDR1 WNHNN, CDR2 SYGVQD (reference sequence). The V end was cut by 1 base, the J end by 9 bases, with 16 bases between. The CDR3 has 15 residues. The CDR3 DNA is TGCGCCAGCAGTGAGTTTGGGGGGTCGAGAGTTGAGCAGTTCTTC. Translating gives CASSEFGGSRVEQFF.

The chain is built from TRBV18 and TRBJ1-3; 9 nucleotides agree with TRBD1. Unmatched junction bases numbered 9, after V lost 4 bases and J lost 14 bases. CDR1 is KGHSH and CDR2 is LQKENI in the germline V gene. The CDR3 length is 13 residues. In nucleotides, the CDR3 is TGTGCCAGCTCACAGGGACAGGGCGCAGACGTATATTTT. Its translation: CASSQGQGADVYF.

This clonotype was counted between two and nine times. This chain connects TRBV10-3 to TRBJ2-5; no reliable D call. This CDR3 contains 12 residues. Trimming left V 5 bases short and J 14 bases short, with 18 bases between. Germline V gene data show CDR1 as ENHRY and CDR2 as SYGVKD. CDR3 DNA sequence: TGTGCCATCAGTTCAAGGCCCCAACAACCTTACTTC. Translation: CAISSRPQQPYF.

The sample holds a few counts of this clonotype. The chain carries TRBV21-1 and TRBJ2-2; the listed D gene, TRBD1, was not tested against the DNA. TRBV21-1 is shown as a pseudogene. CDR3 length equals 16 residues. Written as DNA, the CDR3 is TGTGCCAGCAGCAAACAGTCGGGGGCACTTTCCGGGGAGCTGTTTTTT. Protein sequence: CASSKQSGALSGELFF.

The table lists this clonotype with many counts. V usage is TRBV11-2 and J usage is TRBJ1-6; D perhaps matches TRBD1 (5 bases). Deletions cut 6 bases from V and 7 bases from J, with 7 bases between. The CDR3 loop spans 12 amino acids. The germline CDR1 and CDR2 sequences are SGHAT and FQNNGV. The CDR3 spells CASRQGNSPLHF. CDR3 sequence (DNA): TGTGCCAGCAGGCAGGGCAATTCACCCCTCCACTTT.

This clonotype has more than one count but fewer than ten. V usage is TRBV6-4 and J usage is TRBJ2-2, with 10 bases identical to TRBD2. V was clipped by 5 bases and J by 0 bases; unmatched bases: 6. CDR3 size: 17 residues. Germline assignment: CDR1 MRHNA and CDR2 SNTAGT. CDR3 amino acids: CASSLLAGVTNTGELFF. The CDR3, as DNA: TGTGCCAGCAGTTTGCTAGCGGGGGTCACGAACACCGGGGAGCTGTTTTTT.